This TCR beta chain was retrieved from a study of a mutant IDH1 vaccine in newly diagnosed glioma. Trimming shortened V by 5 bases and J by 0 bases, and 12 bases separated the two germline ends. Per the germline V gene, CDR1 is SGHRS and CDR2 is YFSETQ. The CDR3 extends over 16 amino acids. As for this clone: Its specificity is unknown.

Noted time point: week 11, during vaccination. In the vaccine, a single dose held 300 ug of the mutant IDH1 20-mer peptide, along with topical imiquimod. Libraries were prepared by immunoSEQ multiplex PCR; TCRdb keeps only in-frame clonotypes and omits some of them. This table has about 24,000 clones, 70% to 85% appearing once. Sequenced here: PBMCs, sampled from a glioma patient whose treatment included an IDH1 peptide vaccine. The V gene is TRBV5-1, the J gene TRBJ2-6, with a tentative D call TRBD1 (6 bases). This TCR was recovered from a man in his forties with glioma. CDR3 residues: CASRAGDSSGANVLTF. In DNA form, the CDR3 reads TGCGCCAGCAGAGCAGGGGATAGCTCTGGGGCCAACGTCCTGACTTTC.